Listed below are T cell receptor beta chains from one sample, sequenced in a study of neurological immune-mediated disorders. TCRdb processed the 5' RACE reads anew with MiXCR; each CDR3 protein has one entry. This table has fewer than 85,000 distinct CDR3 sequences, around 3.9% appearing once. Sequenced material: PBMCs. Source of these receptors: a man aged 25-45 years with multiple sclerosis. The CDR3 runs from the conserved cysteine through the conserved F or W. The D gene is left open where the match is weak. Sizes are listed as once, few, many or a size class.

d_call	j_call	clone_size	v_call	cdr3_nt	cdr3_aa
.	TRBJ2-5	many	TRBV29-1	TGCAGCGTTGAGGGGTCCGACGGGGCCCAGTACTTC	CSVEGSDGAQYF
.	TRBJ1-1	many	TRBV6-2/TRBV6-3	TGTGCCAGCAGTTACTCGGTGTCAGGCAGAAACACTGAAGCTTTCTTT	CASSYSVSGRNTEAFF
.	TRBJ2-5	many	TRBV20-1	TGCAGTGCTGCCGCGACTTGGAAAGAGACCCAGTACTTC	CSAAATWKETQYF
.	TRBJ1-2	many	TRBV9	TGTGCCAGCTCGGGTATAGTTGCGACCGGCTACACCTTC	CASSGIVATGYTF
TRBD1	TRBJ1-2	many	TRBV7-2	TGTGCCAGCAGCTCCACAGGGGGTGGCTACACCTTC	CASSSTGGGYTF
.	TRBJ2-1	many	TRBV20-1	TGCAGTGCCATCTTGTCGTTAAATGAGCAGTTCTTC	CSAILSLNEQFF
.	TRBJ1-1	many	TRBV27	TGTGCCAGCAGTTGGGGACTCCTGAACACTGAAGCTTTCTTT	CASSWGLLNTEAFF
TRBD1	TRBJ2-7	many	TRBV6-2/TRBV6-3	TGTGCCAGCAACATTACGACAGGGGGACCCTACGAGCAGTACTTC	CASNITTGGPYEQYF
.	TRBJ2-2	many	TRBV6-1	TGTGCCAGCAGTTCACCCAGGGGAATGAACACCGGGGAGCTGTTTTTT	CASSSPRGMNTGELFF
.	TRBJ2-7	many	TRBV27	TGTGCCAGCAGTTCGGGCGCAGCCGTGCACGAGCAGTACTTC	CASSSGAAVHEQYF
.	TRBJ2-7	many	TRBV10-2	TGCGCCAGCAGTGAGTCGTCAGCCTACGAGCAGTACTTC	CASSESSAYEQYF
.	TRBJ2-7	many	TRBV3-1	TGTGCCAGCAGCCAAGCCCAGGGGCGGGAGCAGTACTTC	CASSQAQGREQYF